Shown below are 9 T cell receptor beta chains from a single sample sequenced in a study of PD-L1 blockade in urothelial cancer listed by TCRdb under 2017. Sample time point, as interpreted from the label and publication: peripheral blood 6 weeks after treatment start. Library generation was performed with the immunoSEQ multiplex PCR assay. TCRdb stores this immuneACCESS table with in-frame sequences only. Part of the clones is absent; in the studies checked, under half of the shortfall reflects unresolved V genes, and no reason is known for the rest. A total of about 29,000 clones appear in this sample, 80% to 85% of them only once. The top ten clonotypes cover just under 3% of the sample. This material consisted of PBMCs, taken around atezolizumab (anti-PD-L1) treatment. The receptors shown here come from a man aged 65 to 79 with urothelial cancer.

This chain connects TRBV9 to TRBJ2-3, with TRBD2 as a possible D gene (6 bases). CDR3 size: 16 residues. V lost 0 bases and J 5 bases, leaving 16 bases between the germline ends. The germline CDR1 and CDR2 sequences are SGDLS and YYNGEE. This chain's CDR3 is CASSVDSDGRIDTQYF. CDR3 in DNA: TGTGCCAGCAGCGTAGATTCGGACGGGAGAATAGATACGCAGTATTTT.

This clone was counted a single time. V usage is TRBV6-1 and J usage is TRBJ1-4; D uncertain. This CDR3 is 11 amino acids long. Looked up from germline, CDR1 is MNHNS and CDR2 is SASEGT. The ends were cut back, 7 bases at V and 8 bases at J, with 8 bases in the middle. The DNA of the CDR3 is TGTGCCAGCAAGAGGGCCGAAAAACTGTTTTTT. Protein product: CASKRAEKLFF.

This chain uses TRBV15 with TRBJ2-5; TRBD1 matches at 12 bases. Losses at the gene ends were 6 bases for V and 5 bases for J; bases not matched to a gene: 4. This CDR3 spans 14 amino acids. Germline V gene lookup returns CDR1 LNHNV and CDR2 YYDKDF (reference sequence). The CDR3 loop reads CATSGTGGGETQYF. CDR3 sequence (DNA): TGTGCCACCAGTGGGACAGGGGGCGGGGAGACCCAGTACTTC.

The chain carries TRBV5-1 and TRBJ2-4, with 8 bases aligning to TRBD1. Germline V gives CDR1 SGHRS, CDR2 YFSETQ. V dropped 4 bases and J dropped 8; count of bases not matched to a gene: 5. This CDR3 contains 13 residues. The CDR3 spells CASSHGTGDIQYF. CDR3 DNA sequence: TGCGCCAGCAGCCACGGGACAGGAGACATTCAGTACTTC. The entire variable domain, with the rest obtained from reference TRBV5-1 and TRBJ2-4, is as follows: KAGVTQTPRYLIKTRGQQVTLSCSPISGHRSVSWYQQTPGQGLQFLFEYFSETQRNKGNFPGRFSGRQFSNSRSEMNVSTLELGDSALYLCASSHGTGDIQYFGAGTRLSVL.

The chain employs TRBV11-1 and TRBJ2-5, with 10 bases fitting TRBD2. This CDR3 is 17 amino acids long. The V segment lost 5 bases and the J segment 1 base; nucleotides outside the gene matches: 10. Germline V gene lookup returns CDR1 SGHAT and CDR2 FQDESV (reference sequence). CDR3 loop: CASSRGASGRPQETQYF. Written as DNA, the CDR3 is TGTGCCAGCAGCCGAGGGGCTAGCGGGAGACCCCAAGAGACCCAGTACTTC.

The V and J genes are TRBV4-1 and TRBJ2-1; D perhaps matches TRBD2 (5 bases). Germline V CDR1 and CDR2: MGHRA, YSYEKL. The CDR3 runs 12 residues. V was trimmed by 1 base and J by 13 bases, leaving 11 bases between them. The CDR3 sequence is CASSQAASSQFF. The DNA for the CDR3 is TGCGCCAGCAGCCAAGCGGCTAGCAGTCAGTTCTTC.

V gene TRBV7-2 combines with J gene TRBJ1-5; D is unresolved. The CDR3 is made up of 13 amino acids. Germline-derived CDR1 and CDR2 are SGHTA and FQGNSA. V dropped 1 base and J dropped 5 bases, with 6 bases sitting between them. Here the CDR3 reads CASSLDSHQPQHF. CDR3 coding DNA: TGTGCCAGCAGCTTAGACAGCCATCAGCCCCAGCATTTT.

The chain carries TRBV7-9 and TRBJ1-3; D not certain. Germline values: CDR1 SEHNR, CDR2 FQNEAQ (reference sequence). The CDR3 runs 17 residues. Trimming stripped 0 bases from V and 0 bases from J, with 12 bases between. For the CDR3, the DNA is TGTGCCAGCAGCTTAGCTTTCGGGGATTACTCTGGAAACACCATATATTTT. Its protein is CASSLAFGDYSGNTIYF.

V is TRBV2 and J is TRBJ1-5; TRBD1 matches at 9 bases. V shed 4 bases and J 4 bases; nucleotides not matched to a gene: 5. The germline V gene encodes CDR1 SNHLY and CDR2 FYNNEI. The CDR3 spans 15 residues. CDR3 region: CASSGDRGKNQPQHF. The DNA for the CDR3 is TGTGCCAGCAGTGGTGACAGGGGGAAAAATCAGCCCCAGCATTTT.